Listed below are T cell receptor beta chains from one sample, sequenced in a study of post-analysis software for immune sequencing data. MiXCR, applied by TCRdb to the PCR reads, yields one record per CDR3 protein. The table shows approximately 440,000 distinct CDR3 sequences, with under 55% occurring only once. The sequenced material came from blood. All receptors come from a girl between 5 and 17 years old with multiple sclerosis. Both conserved end residues are part of each CDR3. Fields, in order: D gene, V gene, clone size, J gene, CDR3 DNA, CDR3 protein. D genes are given only for firm matches. Where a row states a size, it is once, few, many or the class of an expanded clone; other rows omit it.

d_gene: TRBD2
v_gene: TRBV2
abundance: .
j_gene: TRBJ2-1
CDR3nt: TGTGCCAGCAGTCCCTGGACTAGCGGGACCGGGGAGCAGTTCTTC
CDR3aa: CASSPWTSGTGEQFF

d_gene: .
v_gene: TRBV7-7
abundance: .
j_gene: TRBJ2-7
CDR3nt: TGTGCTAGCAGCTCCCCAAGGGCACGGCATCTAACCTACGAGCAGTACTTC
CDR3aa: CASSSPRARHLTYEQYF

d_gene: TRBD2
v_gene: TRBV20-1
abundance: .
j_gene: TRBJ2-1
CDR3nt: TGCAGTGCTAGACAACTAGCGGGAGGCGCCTACAATGAGCAGTTCTTC
CDR3aa: CSARQLAGGAYNEQFF

d_gene: .
v_gene: TRBV5-1
abundance: .
j_gene: TRBJ1-1
CDR3nt: TGCACCAGCAGCTTGGCGACGGCCACTGAAGCTTTCTTT
CDR3aa: CTSSLATATEAFF

d_gene: TRBD2
v_gene: TRBV29-1
abundance: .
j_gene: TRBJ2-3
CDR3nt: TGCAGCGTAGCCGGGACTAGCGGTAGCACAGATACGCAGTATTTT
CDR3aa: CSVAGTSGSTDTQYF

d_gene: TRBD1
v_gene: TRBV20-1
abundance: few
j_gene: TRBJ1-2
CDR3nt: TGCAGTGCTAGAGATAACTCAGCGGGACAGGTTCACTATGGCTACACCTTC
CDR3aa: CSARDNSAGQVHYGYTF

d_gene: .
v_gene: TRBV6-5
abundance: .
j_gene: TRBJ1-2
CDR3nt: TGTGCCAGCAGTTATCTGCAGGGACCAGACTATGGCTACACCTTC
CDR3aa: CASSYLQGPDYGYTF

d_gene: TRBD1
v_gene: TRBV15
abundance: .
j_gene: TRBJ2-7
CDR3nt: TGTGCCACCAGCGCCCACAGGGGGCTGGTGGACGAGCAGTACTTC
CDR3aa: CATSAHRGLVDEQYF

d_gene: .
v_gene: TRBV10-3
abundance: few
j_gene: TRBJ2-1
CDR3nt: TGTGCCATCGGGGGGCAGTCCTACAATGAGCAGTTCTTC
CDR3aa: CAIGGQSYNEQFF

d_gene: .
v_gene: TRBV9
abundance: .
j_gene: TRBJ1-1
CDR3nt: TGTGCCAGCAGCGCCCAGCAGAACACTGAAGCTTTCTTT
CDR3aa: CASSAQQNTEAFF

d_gene: TRBD2
v_gene: TRBV20-1
abundance: few
j_gene: TRBJ2-5
CDR3nt: TGCAGTGCTAGAGCCGCGACTAGCGGAGATGGAGAGACCCAGTACTTC
CDR3aa: CSARAATSGDGETQYF

d_gene: TRBD1
v_gene: TRBV29-1
abundance: .
j_gene: TRBJ2-1
CDR3nt: TGCAGCGTTGTGTGGGCAGGGGGCGAGGGTGAGCAGTTCTTC
CDR3aa: CSVVWAGGEGEQFF

d_gene: .
v_gene: TRBV12-3/TRBV12-4
abundance: .
j_gene: TRBJ2-7
CDR3nt: TGTGCCAGCAGTTCAGGTGCTGGCTACGAGCAGTACTTC
CDR3aa: CASSSGAGYEQYF

d_gene: .
v_gene: TRBV20-1
abundance: .
j_gene: TRBJ2-7
CDR3nt: TGCAGTGCTAGAGCAGGGTCTAGTCTGGCTTCTCACGAGCAGTACTTC
CDR3aa: CSARAGSSLASHEQYF

d_gene: TRBD1
v_gene: TRBV7-9
abundance: few
j_gene: TRBJ2-1
CDR3nt: TGTGCCAGCAGCGTTACAGGGGGAAGCTCCTACAATGAGCAGTTCTTC
CDR3aa: CASSVTGGSSYNEQFF

d_gene: TRBD2
v_gene: TRBV6-2/TRBV6-3
abundance: .
j_gene: TRBJ2-7
CDR3nt: TGTGCCAGCACCCAAGCTAGCGGGAGTTACGAGCAGTACTTC
CDR3aa: CASTQASGSYEQYF

d_gene: TRBD2
v_gene: TRBV6-5
abundance: few
j_gene: TRBJ2-1
CDR3nt: TGTGCCAGCAGTCACAGGACTAGCGGGACGACCTACAATGAGCAGTTCTTC
CDR3aa: CASSHRTSGTTYNEQFF

d_gene: .
v_gene: TRBV19
abundance: .
j_gene: TRBJ2-3
CDR3nt: TGTGCCAGTAGTATAGCCCCGACAGGCCTCAGCACAGATACGCAGTATTTT
CDR3aa: CASSIAPTGLSTDTQYF

d_gene: TRBD2
v_gene: TRBV10-3
abundance: .
j_gene: TRBJ2-1
CDR3nt: TGTGCCATCAGTGGCGAACTAGCGGGAGGCCTCAATGAGCAGTTCTTC
CDR3aa: CAISGELAGGLNEQFF

d_gene: .
v_gene: TRBV11-2
abundance: .
j_gene: TRBJ2-1
CDR3nt: TGTGCCAGCAGCTTGAATTTTGAGGATGCTGGGAATGAGCAGTTCTTC
CDR3aa: CASSLNFEDAGNEQFF

d_gene: .
v_gene: TRBV29-1
abundance: .
j_gene: TRBJ1-2
CDR3nt: TGCAGCGCCCAAGCATCGGGGGGCTACACCTTC
CDR3aa: CSAQASGGYTF

d_gene: TRBD2
v_gene: TRBV28
abundance: few
j_gene: TRBJ2-7
CDR3nt: TGTGCCAGCAGTTTGGGAGGGTTCGAGCAGTACTTC
CDR3aa: CASSLGGFEQYF

d_gene: TRBD2
v_gene: TRBV20-1
abundance: few
j_gene: TRBJ2-7
CDR3nt: TGCAGTGCTCTAGCGGGGGTCCCTCCTGTCAGCTCCTACGAGCAGTACTTC
CDR3aa: CSALAGVPPVSSYEQYF

d_gene: .
v_gene: TRBV7-2
abundance: many
j_gene: TRBJ2-7
CDR3nt: TGTGCCAGCAGCTTTGGCAGAGGGGTCTACGAGCAGTACTTC
CDR3aa: CASSFGRGVYEQYF

d_gene: TRBD2
v_gene: TRBV24-1
abundance: .
j_gene: TRBJ2-7
CDR3nt: TGTGCCACCAGTGGAGGTAGCGGGGGAGATTCCTACGAGCAGTACTTC
CDR3aa: CATSGGSGGDSYEQYF

d_gene: .
v_gene: TRBV2
abundance: few
j_gene: TRBJ2-5
CDR3nt: TGTGCCAGCACCGAGGGGGGGGAGACCCAGTACTTC
CDR3aa: CASTEGGETQYF

d_gene: .
v_gene: TRBV7-9
abundance: .
j_gene: TRBJ1-5
CDR3nt: TGTGCCAGCAGCCCCGGGGAAAAGGACTCCAAGCATTTT
CDR3aa: CASSPGEKDSKHF

d_gene: .
v_gene: TRBV28
abundance: .
j_gene: TRBJ1-2
CDR3nt: TGTGCCAGCAGTGAGGGGTCCAGGGACAATCATGGCTACACCTTC
CDR3aa: CASSEGSRDNHGYTF

d_gene: TRBD2
v_gene: TRBV29-1
abundance: few
j_gene: TRBJ2-1
CDR3nt: TGCAGCGGACTAGCGGGAGTTGTCTACAATGAGCAGTTCTTC
CDR3aa: CSGLAGVVYNEQFF

d_gene: TRBD2
v_gene: TRBV30
abundance: few
j_gene: TRBJ2-1
CDR3nt: TGTGCCTGGGATTTAGCGGGAGGGTATGAGCAGTTCTTC
CDR3aa: CAWDLAGGYEQFF

d_gene: .
v_gene: TRBV28
abundance: .
j_gene: TRBJ1-1
CDR3nt: TGTGCCAGCAGTTTACCAGGCCTACCGGGCACTGAAGCTTTCTTT
CDR3aa: CASSLPGLPGTEAFF

d_gene: TRBD1
v_gene: TRBV10-3
abundance: .
j_gene: TRBJ2-7
CDR3nt: TGTGCCATCAGTGAGTCATTGAGGGGGCCGTACGAGCAGTACTTC
CDR3aa: CAISESLRGPYEQYF

d_gene: TRBD1
v_gene: TRBV27
abundance: .
j_gene: TRBJ2-7
CDR3nt: TGTGCCAGCAGCCAGGGGGTGGCCTCCTACGAGCAGTACTTC
CDR3aa: CASSQGVASYEQYF

d_gene: TRBD1
v_gene: TRBV7-2
abundance: few
j_gene: TRBJ2-7
CDR3nt: TGTGCCAGCAGCTGGCCGGGACAGGGCTTCTACGAGCAGTACTTC
CDR3aa: CASSWPGQGFYEQYF

d_gene: TRBD2
v_gene: TRBV20-1
abundance: few
j_gene: TRBJ2-2
CDR3nt: TGCAGTGCTAGAGATGGGCCCTCGAGTGGCGGGAGGGGGGACACCGGGGAGCTGTTTTTT
CDR3aa: CSARDGPSSGGRGDTGELFF

d_gene: .
v_gene: TRBV28
abundance: .
j_gene: TRBJ2-7
CDR3nt: TGTGCCAGCAGTCCGACGGGGGAACGCTACAATGAGCAGTACTTC
CDR3aa: CASSPTGERYNEQYF